Presented here are 16 T cell receptor beta chains from one specimen sequenced in a study of blood T cells in healthy people across ages. Then a second PCR, running about 6 to 11 cycles, was carried out with a sample-barcoded 5' primer and a J-beta primer mix. MiXCR, run by TCRdb on the 5' RACE reads, gives a single entry per CDR3 protein. The data show fewer than 950,000 distinct CDR3 sequences, 35% to 40% seen once. Material for sequencing was blood. These receptors were taken from a man younger than 30 in good health.

This clonotype has more than one count but fewer than ten. This rearrangement joins TRBV9 to TRBJ1-5; D is undetermined. This CDR3 spans 15 amino acids. The V gene's germline CDR1 is SGDLS and CDR2 YYNGEE. The V and J ends lost 0 bases and 3 bases respectively, with 10 bases between them. The CDR3 region has the DNA TGTGCCAGCAGCGTAGTAGCAGGCCCCAATCAGCCCCAGCATTTT. Residues: CASSVVAGPNQPQHF.

This chain joins TRBV29-1 and TRBJ1-6; 8 bases match TRBD1. V lost 5 bases to trimming and J lost 7 bases; unmatched junction nucleotides: 4. Per germline, CDR1 SQVTM and CDR2 ANQGSEA. This CDR3 is 13 amino acids long. In DNA, the CDR3 is TGCAGCGTTAGGACAGGGACCAATTCACCCCTCCACTTT. As protein: CSVRTGTNSPLHF.

The rearrangement uses TRBV24-1 and TRBJ2-4; tentatively, D is TRBD1 (7 bases). CDR3 size: 18 residues. The V gene's germline CDR1 is KGHDR and CDR2 SFDVKD. V gave up 8 bases and J gave up 0 bases, with 22 bases separating them. CDR3 protein: CATIHRGGLALAKNIQYF. CDR3 DNA: TGTGCCACCATCCACAGGGGAGGCCTAGCCCTAGCCAAAAACATTCAGTACTTC.

This clonotype was observed many times. The chain recombines TRBV7-9 with TRBJ1-5; unclear D gene. CDR1 SEHNR and CDR2 FQNEAQ come from the germline V gene (reference sequence). V was shortened by 4 bases and J by 5 bases, with 9 bases between the two germline ends. The CDR3 sequence is 13 residues long. The CDR3 protein is CASSSIADQPQHF. The CDR3 nucleotides read TGTGCCAGCAGCTCCATTGCTGATCAGCCCCAGCATTTT.

This chain joins TRBV10-3 and TRBJ2-5; possible D gene TRBD1, 6 bases. The DNA end is more similar to TRBJ2-7, so the J call may be wrong. The germline V gene has CDR1 ENHRY and CDR2 SYGVKD. The CDR3 sequence is 14 residues long. The chain's CDR3 is CAISEAGRGGEQYF. The CDR3 region has the DNA TGTGCCATCAGTGAGGCGGGCAGGGGTGGCGAGCAGTACTTC.

A few counts support this clonotype. This chain connects TRBV28 to TRBJ2-7; the match to TRBD1 covers 9 bases. The CDR3 sequence is 15 residues long. Germline-derived CDR1 and CDR2 are MDHEN and SYDVKM. V dropped 3 bases and J dropped 1; count of bases not matched to a gene: 4. The DNA of the CDR3 is TGTGCCAGCAGTTTGACAGGGGGGGAATCCTACGAGCAGTACTTC. Translated, it gives CASSLTGGESYEQYF.

The sample holds a few counts of this clonotype. One end of the junction is discordant with germline, which a read error may explain. CDR3 sequence: CSAPRYPNTEAFF. CDR3 bases: TGCAGTGCTCCACGGTACCCGAACACTGAGGCTTTCTTT. V is TRBV20-1 and J is TRBJ1-1; D unclear. CDR1 is DFQATT and CDR2 is SNEGSKA in the germline V gene (reference sequence). CDR3 size: 13 residues.

Remarks on this clonotype: Germline and junction disagree at one end, which may indicate a read error. This chain connects TRBV12-3 or TRBV12-4 to TRBJ2-3; TRBD1 aligns across 10 bases. CDR3 length: 17 residues. DNA for the CDR3: TGTGCCAGCAGTTTCGACGGACAGGGGGGGCCCACAGATACGCGGTATTTT. Protein: CASSFDGQGGPTDTRYF.

The chain combines TRBV20-1 with TRBJ2-1; D is perhaps TRBD1 or TRBD2 (5 bases each). CDR1 is DFQATT and CDR2 is SNEGSKA in the germline V gene (reference sequence). Trimming took 6 bases from V and 15 from J, leaving 18 bases between them. The CDR3 spans 11 residues. The DNA of the CDR3 is TGCAGTGCCCGGGGTGGGGCTGGGGGGTTCTTC. This encodes CSARGGAGGFF.

This clonotype was picked up many times. The chain recombines TRBV20-1 with TRBJ1-4; D uncertain. V lost 1 base and J 6 bases, leaving 9 bases between the germline ends. There are 13 residues in the CDR3. Germline V gene lookup returns CDR1 DFQATT and CDR2 SNEGSKA (reference sequence). In DNA, the CDR3 is TGCAGTGCTAGAGTTCTGGAGGATGAAAAACTGTTTTTT. Protein product: CSARVLEDEKLFF.

The chain links TRBV3-1 to TRBJ1-2; D is unclear. The CDR3 consists of 15 residues. V was cut by 4 bases and J by 1 base, with 13 bases left in between. CDR1 and CDR2 (germline): LGHDT, YNNKEL (reference sequence). Here the CDR3 DNA reads TGTGCCAGCAGCCTTACTGAAAAATTTAACTATGGCTACACCTTC. This translates into CASSLTEKFNYGYTF.

The CDR3 loop reads CASSVRQGQETQYF. The CDR3 bases are TGTGCCAGCAGCGTAAGGCAGGGGCAAGAGACCCAGTACTTC. The chain combines TRBV9 with TRBJ2-5; the D gene is possibly TRBD1 (6 bases). CDR3 length equals 14 residues. Trimming pared 1 base from V and 2 bases from J, leaving 9 bases between. CDR1 is SGDLS and CDR2 is YYNGEE in the germline V gene.

The J gene is TRBJ2-5, the V gene TRBV11-2, with D possibly called TRBD1 or TRBD2 (5 bases each). V was clipped by 0 bases and J by 11 bases, with 13 bases between them. CDR3 length equals 13 residues. Germline values: CDR1 SGHAT, CDR2 FQNNGV. The CDR3 protein is CASSLDRGRRQYF. The CDR3 region has the DNA TGTGCCAGCAGCTTAGATCGGGGCAGGAGGCAGTACTTC.

V is TRBV5-1 and J is TRBJ2-1; TRBD2 agrees at 8 bases. CDR3 length: 14 amino acids. The germline V gene encodes CDR1 SGHRS and CDR2 YFSETQ. J lost 13 bases, V lost 4 bases, and 13 bases had no gene match. The CDR3 region is CASSKTRGEETQFF. The CDR3 nucleotides read TGCGCCAGCAGCAAGACGCGGGGGGAAGAGACCCAGTTCTTC.

The chain combines TRBV18 with TRBJ1-3; 9 bases are a match to TRBD1. The V gene's germline CDR1 is KGHSH and CDR2 LQKENI. This CDR3 is 15 amino acids long. Trimming at V came to 5 bases and at J to 1 base, leaving 3 bases not matched to a gene. The CDR3 region has the DNA TGTGCCAGCTCAGAGGGACAGGGATCTGGAAACACCATATATTTT. It is translated as CASSEGQGSGNTIYF.

This clonotype was found many times. The chain has TRBV27 and TRBJ1-5; possible D gene TRBD1, 6 bases. Germline V CDR1 and CDR2: MNHEY, SMNVEV (reference sequence). CDR3 length: 16 residues. V lost 5 bases and J 2 bases, leaving 16 bases between the germline ends. Here the CDR3 reads CASSPAGAEGNQPQHF. The CDR3, as DNA: TGTGCCAGCAGTCCAGCGGGGGCGGAAGGCAATCAGCCCCAGCATTTT.